This T cell receptor beta chain was captured in a study of regulatory T cells in long-lasting Graves disease. Study-level points and caveats: TRBV28, TRBJ1-2 and TRBJ2-5 emerged as the favored segments in persistent disease. Among the persistent patients, fewer than 3,000 public clonotypes were shared, more than the approximately 1,000 shared among new patients. Those with persistent Graves' had less TCR diversity than newly diagnosed patients.

This clonotype was observed once. The antigen is unknown. V shed 6 bases, J shed 7 bases, and the junction held 3 bases outside the gene matches. CDR1 and CDR2 (germline): DFQATT, SNEGSKA (reference sequence). This CDR3 has 12 residues. TCR beta libraries were built with iRepertoire HTBI primers and Arm-PCR of CDR3 regions. Via MiXCR, TCRdb re-called the multiplex PCR reads, giving one row per CDR3 protein. Here the sample spans a few hundred thousand distinct CDR3 sequences, 20% being singletons. Time point here: newly diagnosed GD, antithyroid drugs for less than 3 months. Making the TCR library involved RNA that had been extracted from PBMCs.

The J gene is TRBJ2-7, the V gene TRBV20-1; 13 bases agree with TRBD2. The material was peripheral blood mononuclear cells (PBMCs), obtained at new diagnosis, from a patient treated with antithyroid drugs. The receptor comes from a female donor with Graves disease. CDR3 DNA sequence: TGCAGTGCCCTGACTAGCGGGGGGGAGCAGTACTTC. Translation gives CSALTSGGEQYF.